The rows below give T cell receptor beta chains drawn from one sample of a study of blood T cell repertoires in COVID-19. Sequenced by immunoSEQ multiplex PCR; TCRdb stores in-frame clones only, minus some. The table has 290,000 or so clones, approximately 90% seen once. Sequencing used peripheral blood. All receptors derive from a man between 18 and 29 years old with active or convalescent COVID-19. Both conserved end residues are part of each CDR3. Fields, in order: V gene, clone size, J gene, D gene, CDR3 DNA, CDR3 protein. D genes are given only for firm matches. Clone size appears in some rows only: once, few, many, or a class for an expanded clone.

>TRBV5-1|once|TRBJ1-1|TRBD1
TGCGCCAGCAGCTTGGACTTGGCCTCGTTTGGGACAGGTGGTGGAGCTTTCTTT
CASSLDLASFGTGGGAFF
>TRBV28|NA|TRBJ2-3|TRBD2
TGTGCCAGCACCCCGGGGGCAGCGGGAGCAGATACGCAGTATTTT
CASTPGAAGADTQYF
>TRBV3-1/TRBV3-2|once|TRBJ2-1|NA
TGTGCCAGCAGCCAAGTTTTGGGACGGGACAACAATGAGCAGTTCTTC
CASSQVLGRDNNEQFF
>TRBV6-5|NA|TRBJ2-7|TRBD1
TGTGCCAGCAGCCGGCCTTGGGACAGGGGGGGCGAGCAGTACTTC
CASSRPWDRGGEQYF
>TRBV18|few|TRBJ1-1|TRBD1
TGTGCCAGCTCAGACGGGACAGACGATTTCACTGAAGCTTTCTTT
CASSDGTDDFTEAFF
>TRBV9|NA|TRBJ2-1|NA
TGTGCCAGCAGCATCGGGACTTTGAATGAGCAGTTCTTC
CASSIGTLNEQFF
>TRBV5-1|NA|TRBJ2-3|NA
TGCGCCAGCAGCTTGGTGGGGGACTCTCACACAGATACGCAGTATTTT
CASSLVGDSHTDTQYF
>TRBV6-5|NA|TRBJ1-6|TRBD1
TGTGCCAGCAAACCGGGACAGGGGGCCCGGGCACCCCTCCACTTT
CASKPGQGARAPLHF
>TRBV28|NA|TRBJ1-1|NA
TGTGCCAGCAGTCCCTCCGAACTGACAGAAACCGTCGGGGGGCACACTGAAGCTTTCTTT
CASSPSELTETVGGHTEAFF
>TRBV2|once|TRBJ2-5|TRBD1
TGTGCCAGCCAACAGGGGGCAAAGAGAGAGACCCAGTACTTC
CASQQGAKRETQYF
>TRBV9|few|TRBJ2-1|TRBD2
TGTGCCAGCAGCGTCCACAGCGGGACTAGGTCCTACAATGAGCAGTTCTTC
CASSVHSGTRSYNEQFF
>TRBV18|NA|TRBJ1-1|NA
TGTGCCAGCTCACCACGGGGGACACACTTGAACACTGAAGCTTTCTTT
CASSPRGTHLNTEAFF
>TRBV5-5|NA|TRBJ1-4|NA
TGTGCCAGCAGCAACCCAGGGAAATCCAATGAAAAACTGTTTTTT
CASSNPGKSNEKLFF
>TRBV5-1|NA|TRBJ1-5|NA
TGCGCCAGCAGCCAAGGGGGCAATCAGCCCCAGCATTTT
CASSQGGNQPQHF
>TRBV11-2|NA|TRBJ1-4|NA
TGTGCCAGCAGCTCCCAAGGGGGTAGCTATGAAAAACTGTTTTTT
CASSSQGGSYEKLFF
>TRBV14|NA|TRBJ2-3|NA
TGTGCCAGCAGCCACGAACCGGGAGTCGATACGCAGTATTTT
CASSHEPGVDTQYF
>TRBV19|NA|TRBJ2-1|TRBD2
TGTGCCAGTAGTATGGAGGGACTAGCGCGCTACAATGAGCAGTTCTTC
CASSMEGLARYNEQFF